Sequencing of this T cell receptor (beta chain) was carried out in a study of T cells in Graves' hyperthyroidism and ophthalmopathy. There were TCR beta CDR3 regions amplified from RNA transcripts. The study used the HTBI primer set for a first-round RT-PCR of the TCR CDR3. TCRdb reprocessed the multiplex PCR reads with MiXCR, giving one entry per CDR3 protein. The sample lists about 250,000 distinct CDR3 sequences, over 20% occurring once. This clonotype occurred many times. The sequenced sample consisted of blood. This receptor was taken from a woman in her 40s with Graves' ophthalmopathy.

CDR3 nucleotides: TGTGCCAGCAGCTTGAATTGGATGAACACTGAAGCTTTCTTT. It yields the protein CASSLNWMNTEAFF. The chain links TRBV7-8 to TRBJ1-1; D unclear. The length of the CDR3 is 14 residues. Per the germline V gene, CDR1 is SGHVS and CDR2 is FQNEAQ. Trimming removed 3 bases from V and 0 bases from J, with 8 bases in between. Using reference TRBV7-8 and TRBJ1-1 for the parts outside the CDR3, the full variable domain is GAGVSQSPRYKVAKRGQDVALRCDPISGHVSLFWYQQALGQGPEFLTYFQNEAQLDKSGLPSDRFFAERPEGSVSTLKIQRTQQEDSAVYLCASSLNWMNTEAFFGQGTRLTVV.